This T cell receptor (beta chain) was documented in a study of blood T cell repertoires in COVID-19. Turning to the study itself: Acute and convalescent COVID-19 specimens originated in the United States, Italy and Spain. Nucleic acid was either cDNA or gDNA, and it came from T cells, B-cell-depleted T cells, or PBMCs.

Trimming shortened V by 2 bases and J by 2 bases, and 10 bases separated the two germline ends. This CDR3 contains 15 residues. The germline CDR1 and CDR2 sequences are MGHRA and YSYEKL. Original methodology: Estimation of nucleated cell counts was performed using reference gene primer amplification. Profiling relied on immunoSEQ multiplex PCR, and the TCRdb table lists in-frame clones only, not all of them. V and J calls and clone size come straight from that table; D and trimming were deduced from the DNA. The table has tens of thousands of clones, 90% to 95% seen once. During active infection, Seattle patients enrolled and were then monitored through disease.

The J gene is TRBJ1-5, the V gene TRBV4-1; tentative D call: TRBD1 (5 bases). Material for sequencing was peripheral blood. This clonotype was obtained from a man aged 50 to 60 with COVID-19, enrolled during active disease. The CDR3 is CASSQWGVGNQPQHF. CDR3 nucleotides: TGCGCCAGCAGCCAATGGGGGGTGGGCAATCAGCCCCAGCATTTT.